The entry that follows covers one TCR beta chain sequence. Its matching antigen is unknown. The table came from immunoSEQ multiplex PCR; TCRdb's copy has only in-frame clones and leaves some out. This table holds 15,000 to 25,000 clones, approximately 83% found once. The sample is drawn from a study of OX40 agonist ivuxolimab in advanced cancers. Study at large: Ivuxolimab is an agonistic anti-OX40 (CD134) antibody, and patients were treated with it.

Study observations and caveats: Antigen specificity of clonally expanded peripheral T cells was not established.

Germline V gives CDR1 SGHVS, CDR2 FQNEAQ. The CDR3 loop spans 16 amino acids. V was cut by 0 bases and J by 3 bases, with 14 bases left in between. Material: CD4+ or CD8+ T cells sorted from blood, obtained in a trial of the OX40 agonist ivuxolimab. This receptor was obtained from an adult with an advanced solid tumor such as melanoma, head and neck, liver or kidney cancer. The chain uses TRBV7-8 and TRBJ1-1, with no clear D. The CDR3 DNA sequence: TGTGCCAGCAGCTTAGCGGTCCCACCCGAAGACACTGAAGCTTTCTTT. This sequence encodes CASSLAVPPEDTEAFF.